The rows below give T cell receptor beta chains drawn from one sample of a study of CD8+ T cells in alopecia areata. The table came from immunoSEQ multiplex PCR; TCRdb's copy has only in-frame clones and leaves some out. Of about 110,000 clones in the sample, roughly 60% were seen once. The sequenced sample was CD8+ T cells sorted from blood. The source of these receptors is a human donor in good health. The CDR3 runs from the conserved cysteine through the conserved F or W. A D gene is named only where the DNA matches it firmly. Only part of the rows carry a size: once, few, many, or a class if the clone is expanded.

clone_size	d_call	v_call	j_call	cdr3_nt	cdr3_aa
.	.	TRBV11-2	TRBJ2-1	TGTGCCAGCAGCTTAGCCGCTTCCTACAATGAGCAGTTCTTC	CASSLAASYNEQFF
.	.	TRBV5-1	TRBJ2-5	TGCGCCAGCTCACAGGGGAGGCAAGAGACCCAGTACTTC	CASSQGRQETQYF
medium-sized	TRBD2	TRBV9	TRBJ2-3	TGTGCCAGCAGCGAAATGGGACTAGCGGGGGATACGCAGTATTTT	CASSEMGLAGDTQYF
.	.	TRBV2	TRBJ1-1	TGTGCCAGCAGTAGAATGCTGGGGGGGGGCACTGAAGCTTTCTTT	CASSRMLGGGTEAFF
few	.	TRBV11-2	TRBJ1-1	TGTGCCAGCAGCTTGGGGGTTATGAACACTGAAGCTTTCTTT	CASSLGVMNTEAFF
.	TRBD2	TRBV2	TRBJ2-3	TGTGCCAGCAGTGATACGCCGGGACTAGCGAGGACAGATACGCAGTATTTT	CASSDTPGLARTDTQYF
few	TRBD2	TRBV7-8	TRBJ2-1	TGTGCCAGCAGCTTAGCGGGAGGGAGCATTTACAATGAGCAGTTCTTC	CASSLAGGSIYNEQFF
.	.	TRBV5-1	TRBJ1-2	TGCGCCAGCAGCTGGAACCAAGCTAACTATGGCTACACCTTC	CASSWNQANYGYTF
.	TRBD1	TRBV9	TRBJ1-2	TGTGCCAGCAGCGTAGTCGGGACAGGGGGTGGCTACACCTTC	CASSVVGTGGGYTF
.	.	TRBV25-1	TRBJ1-4	TGTGCCAGCAGTCTAACGGCGAAACTGTTTTTT	CASSLTAKLFF
.	.	TRBV7-9	TRBJ2-3	TGTGCCAGCAGCTTATCGCCCACAGATACGCAGTATTTT	CASSLSPTDTQYF
.	.	TRBV6-1	TRBJ2-7	TGTGCCAGCAGTGAATGGTTGGCAGGCTCCTACGAGCAGTACTTC	CASSEWLAGSYEQYF
.	.	TRBV13	TRBJ2-2	TGTGCCAGCAGCTTGGCGGGGCTGAACACCGGGGAGCTGTTTTTT	CASSLAGLNTGELFF
.	.	TRBV19	TRBJ2-1	TGTGCCAGTAGTACAGTTACTCCGGATGAGCAGTTCTTC	CASSTVTPDEQFF
.	TRBD2	TRBV28	TRBJ2-7	TGTGCCAGCAGTCCCGGTGCTAGCGGAAGATACGAGCAGTACTTC	CASSPGASGRYEQYF
.	.	TRBV13	TRBJ2-5	TGTGCCAGCAGCTGGGGGGAGACCCAGTACTTC	CASSWGETQYF
.	.	TRBV28	TRBJ2-5	TGTGCCAGCAGTTTCTTGCGGGTTAGGATGGAAGAGACCCAGTACTTC	CASSFLRVRMEETQYF
few	.	TRBV23-1	TRBJ2-5	TGCGCCAGCAGTCATTACTGGCCAAGGGAAGAGACCCAGTACTTC	CASSHYWPREETQYF
.	.	TRBV5-6	TRBJ2-5	TGTGCCAGCAGCTCCTCGCTAGAGCAAGAGACCCAGTACTTC	CASSSSLEQETQYF
.	TRBD1	TRBV27	TRBJ1-4	TGTGCCAGCAGTTTCCTTCCGGGACAGGGGTATGAAAAACTGTTTTTT	CASSFLPGQGYEKLFF
once	.	TRBV5-6	TRBJ1-2	TGTGCCAGCAGCTCCGGACAGTACTATGGCTACACCTTC	CASSSGQYYGYTF
.	.	TRBV4-1	TRBJ2-7	TGCGCCAGCAGCCAAGTCCCCGGACTACCCGGTTCCTACGAGCAGTACTTC	CASSQVPGLPGSYEQYF
.	.	TRBV9	TRBJ1-2	TGTGCCAGCAGGACCCCCTCGGCGGGTGGCTACACCTTC	CASRTPSAGGYTF
few	.	TRBV4-3	TRBJ1-5	TGCGCCAGCAGCCACCGTCCCCATCAGCCCCAGCATTTT	CASSHRPHQPQHF
.	TRBD2	TRBV4-1	TRBJ2-7	TGCGCCAGCAGCCATAGACCCTATGGGGGGGACCACGAGCAGTACTTC	CASSHRPYGGDHEQYF
.	.	TRBV6-5	TRBJ1-2	TGTGCCTCATGGAGCGGGAGCGGCTACACCTTC	CASWSGSGYTF
.	TRBD1	TRBV25-1	TRBJ2-7	TGTGCCAGCAGGAGGGACAGGGGGGTCCACGAGCAGTACTTC	CASRRDRGVHEQYF
.	.	TRBV13	TRBJ2-1	TGTGCCAGCAAGGGTGCCGCGGGCTACAATGAGCAGTTCTTC	CASKGAAGYNEQFF
.	TRBD1	TRBV2	TRBJ1-2	TGTGCCAGCAGGGACAGGGGGCACTGGGGCTACACCTTC	CASRDRGHWGYTF
.	.	TRBV9	TRBJ2-7	TGTGCCAGCAGCGTGGGGGTGAATTACGAGCAGTACTTC	CASSVGVNYEQYF
.	.	TRBV28	TRBJ2-3	TGTGCCAGCAGCTTAACCCCCTACAGCGTCTTCCCAGATACGCAGTATTTT	CASSLTPYSVFPDTQYF
.	TRBD1	TRBV7-2	TRBJ1-2	TGTGCCAGCAGCTTCGCAGGGGGCGCGAACTATGGCTACACCTTC	CASSFAGGANYGYTF